This T cell receptor (beta chain) originates from a study of blood T cell repertoires in COVID-19. At the level of the study: Acute and convalescent COVID-19 samples came from the United States, Italy and Spain.

Germline-derived CDR1 and CDR2 are MGHRA and YSYEKL. The CDR3 is made up of 12 amino acids. V shed 4 bases and J shed 9 bases, with 10 bases lying between them. Methods used by the authors: The authors estimated nucleated cell counts from reference gene primer amplification. Method: immunoSEQ multiplex PCR; TCRdb's copy keeps in-frame clones and lacks some. V, J and clone size are those of that table, while D and trimming were read from the DNA. The profile shows about 120,000 clones, around 85% of them singletons. The material sequenced was peripheral blood. V gene TRBV4-1 combines with J gene TRBJ2-1, with TRBD1 as a possible D gene (6 bases). The TCR sequence derives from a man aged 55 to 70 with acute or convalescent COVID-19. The DNA of the CDR3 is TGCGCCAGCAGCCCCGGACAGAGTGAGCAGTTCTTC. This sequence encodes CASSPGQSEQFF.